Presented here are 29 T cell receptor beta chains from one specimen sequenced in a study of shared clonotypes between healthy human individuals. Data came from immunoSEQ multiplex PCR; TCRdb stores just in-frame clones and leaves some out. The table lists over 2 million clones, around 90% of them singletons, with 0.3% to 0.45% in the top ten. The sequencing sample was made of naive CD4+ T cells from PBMCs. The subset is: CD45RA+ positively selected. Receptors originate from a man younger than 30 in good health. Some clones in this sample may be carry-over from other donors' samples.

V is TRBV28 and J is TRBJ1-5, with 10 bases fitting TRBD1. Germline V CDR1 and CDR2: MDHEN, SYDVKM. This CDR3 comprises 16 residues. The ends lost 5 bases at V and 7 bases at J; junction bases unmatched: 11. CDR3 in amino acids: CASSTPGQGNGQPQHF. The CDR3 DNA reads TGTGCCAGCAGTACCCCGGGACAGGGGAATGGGCAGCCCCAGCATTTT.

Comment on this clone: This sample includes further DNA sequences coding for the same CDR3. The rearrangement uses TRBV30 and TRBJ2-6; D is unresolved. The CDR3 is 13 amino acids. V lost 0 bases to trimming and J lost 3 bases, with 3 bases between them. Germline assignment: CDR1 GTSNPN and CDR2 SVGIG (reference sequence). The DNA for the CDR3 is TGTGCCTGGAGTGTAGGTGGGGCCAACGTCCTGACTTTC. Its translation: CAWSVGGANVLTF.

The chain joins TRBV5-1 to TRBJ2-7, with D perhaps being TRBD1 or TRBD2 (6 bases each). Trimming took 3 bases from V and 4 from J, leaving 20 bases between them. The CDR3 extends over 16 amino acids. CDR1 is SGHRS and CDR2 is YFSETQ in the germline V gene. CDR3 sequence: CASSSGLAGGHYEQYF. CDR3 DNA sequence: TGCGCCAGCAGCTCGGGGCTAGCCGGGGGCCATTACGAGCAGTACTTC.

This sequence joins TRBV19 and TRBJ2-2; 8 nucleotides match TRBD1. The CDR3 consists of 15 residues. V lost 4 bases, J lost 6 bases, and 7 bases stayed unmatched. Looked up from germline, CDR1 is LNHDA and CDR2 is SQIVND (reference sequence). CDR3 in DNA: TGTGCCAGTAGTACGGAGGCAGGGGGCGCCGGGGAGCTGTTTTTT. Translation: CASSTEAGGAGELFF. Together with reference TRBV19 and TRBJ2-2, the CDR3 gives the full variable domain: DGGITQSPKYLFRKEGQNVTLSCEQNLNHDAMYWYRQDPGQGLRLIYYSQIVNDFQKGDIAEGYSVSREKKESFPLTVTSAQKNPTAFYLCASSTEAGGAGELFFGEGSRLTVL.

The V and J genes are TRBV7-9 and TRBJ2-1; the match to TRBD2 covers 9 bases. Germline values: CDR1 SEHNR, CDR2 FQNEAQ (reference sequence). The CDR3 has 16 residues. V dropped 0 bases and J dropped 7; count of bases not matched to a gene: 7. The CDR3 loop reads CASSLAGGRGWNEQFF. CDR3 nucleotide sequence: TGTGCCAGCAGCTTAGCGGGCGGGAGGGGTTGGAATGAGCAGTTCTTC.

The chain uses TRBV9 and TRBJ1-3; D might be TRBD1 (6 bases). The CDR3 has 16 amino acids. Germline CDR1 and CDR2: SGDLS and YYNGEE. Trimming took 4 bases from V and 5 from J, leaving 19 bases between them. As DNA, the CDR3 is TGTGCCAGCAGCCCCAAGGGGGGATATCTTCGAAACACCATATATTTT. It specifies CASSPKGGYLRNTIYF.

This chain uses TRBV6-6 with TRBJ2-7; D possibly matches TRBD1 or TRBD2 (5 bases each). Germline CDR1 and CDR2: MNHNY and SVGAGI (reference sequence). The CDR3 loop spans 15 amino acids. Trimming shortened V by 5 bases and J by 4 bases, and 18 bases separated the two germline ends. For the CDR3, the DNA is TGTGCCAGCAGTCGTCAGGGAGAGCCCCCTTACGAGCAGTACTTC. This translates into CASSRQGEPPYEQYF.

The V call is TRBV5-1, the J call TRBJ2-2; 8 bases match TRBD2. The CDR3 spans 16 residues. Germline CDR1 and CDR2: SGHRS and YFSETQ. The ends lost 3 bases at V and 7 bases at J; junction bases unmatched: 11. CDR3 residues: CASSSRLASVGGELFF. The CDR3 DNA reads TGCGCCAGCAGCTCAAGACTAGCGTCAGTGGGCGGGGAGCTGTTTTTT. Supplemented by reference TRBV5-1 and TRBJ2-2, the full variable domain reads KAGVTQTPRYLIKTRGQQVTLSCSPISGHRSVSWYQQTPGQGLQFLFEYFSETQRNKGNFPGRFSGRQFSNSRSEMNVSTLELGDSALYLCASSSRLASVGGELFFGEGSRLTVL.

J is TRBJ1-4 and V is TRBV13, with 10 bases fitting TRBD1. The V gene's germline CDR1 is PRHDT and CDR2 FYEKMQ (reference sequence). CDR3 length: 13 residues. V was pared by 5 bases and J by 8 bases, with 2 bases of the junction left unmatched. CDR3 in amino acids: CASSQDRGEKLFF. For the CDR3, the DNA is TGTGCCAGCAGCCAGGACAGGGGGGAAAAACTGTTTTTT.

The chain links TRBV18 to TRBJ1-5; D uncertain. Germline CDR1 KGHSH, CDR2 LQKENI. V was clipped by 1 base and J by 6 bases, with 13 bases between them. The CDR3 contains 15 residues. The CDR3 sequence is CASSPQHGESQPQHF. The CDR3 DNA sequence: TGTGCCAGCTCACCACAACACGGAGAGAGTCAGCCCCAGCATTTT.

The chain uses TRBV7-9 and TRBJ2-7; 11 bases align to TRBD1. Germline values: CDR1 SEHNR, CDR2 FQNEAQ (reference sequence). V lost 5 bases and J lost 7; bases outside the gene matches: 10. CDR3 length: 15 amino acids. The CDR3 is CASSAGTGGYGEQYF. CDR3 DNA sequence: TGTGCCAGCAGCGCTGGGACAGGGGGATATGGGGAGCAGTACTTC. The whole variable domain, remainder taken from reference TRBV7-9 and TRBJ2-7, is DTGVSQNPRHKITKRGQNVTFRCDPISEHNRLYWYRQTLGQGPEFLTYFQNEAQLEKSRLLSDRFSAERPKGSFSTLEIQRTEQGDSAMYLCASSAGTGGYGEQYFGPGTRLTVT.

This chain links TRBV29-1 with TRBJ2-5, with D possibly being TRBD2 (6 bases). The CDR3 contains 13 residues. Per the germline V gene, CDR1 is SQVTM and CDR2 is ANQGSEA. The germline V and J ends were trimmed by 6 bases and 4 bases, with 15 bases remaining between them. CDR3 loop: CSVAPLASETQYF. The DNA of the CDR3 is TGCAGCGTCGCCCCCCTAGCGTCAGAGACCCAGTACTTC.

The chain couples TRBV28 to TRBJ1-5; no clear D gene. Per the germline V gene, CDR1 is MDHEN and CDR2 is SYDVKM. V dropped 8 bases and J dropped 0 bases, with 11 bases sitting between them. This CDR3 region has 14 residues. CDR3 protein: CASRLGGSNQPQHF. For the CDR3, the DNA is TGTGCCAGCCGACTAGGTGGTAGCAATCAGCCCCAGCATTTT.

The chain recombines TRBV5-3 with TRBJ2-5; 7 bases agree with TRBD1. TRBV5-3 is placed among ORFs of uncertain function. The CDR3 sequence is 16 residues long. Germline trimming cut 0 bases from V and 4 bases from J; bases unmatched to any gene: 9. CDR3 region: CARSLGDRVLRETQYF. In DNA form, the CDR3 reads TGTGCCAGAAGCTTGGGAGACAGGGTACTTCGAGAGACCCAGTACTTC.

Regarding this clone: Other DNA sequences in this sample translate to the same CDR3. The J gene is TRBJ1-2, the V gene TRBV7-9; D uncertain. The germline gives CDR1 SEHNR, CDR2 FQNEAQ (reference sequence). Trimming pared 1 base from V and 8 bases from J, leaving 8 bases between. The CDR3 totals 12 residues. The CDR3 loop is CASSLEDRGYTF. The CDR3 DNA reads TGTGCCAGCAGCTTAGAGGACCGAGGCTACACCTTC.

The V and J genes are TRBV25-1 and TRBJ2-3; a weak D match, TRBD1 (6 bases). The germline V gene encodes CDR1 MGHDK and CDR2 SYGVNS. V was trimmed by 5 bases and J by 6 bases, leaving 12 bases between them. The CDR3 spans 13 residues. DNA of the CDR3: TGTGCCAGCAGTCATGCCCAGGGGGATACGCAGTATTTT. Amino acids: CASSHAQGDTQYF.

This clone has just one count. The rearrangement joins TRBV4-3 to TRBJ2-1; 8 nucleotides line up with TRBD2. CDR1 is LGHNA and CDR2 is YSLEER in the germline V gene. This CDR3 is 14 amino acids long. Trimming at V came to 1 base and at J to 8 bases, leaving 4 bases not matched to a gene. The CDR3 sequence: CASSQVRAGDEQFF. In DNA, the CDR3 is TGCGCCAGCAGCCAAGTTCGAGCGGGGGATGAGCAGTTCTTC.

The chain recombines TRBV7-9 with TRBJ1-2, with 8 bases matching TRBD1. Unmatched junction bases numbered 5, after V lost 1 base and J lost 7 bases. Germline V gene sequence: CDR1 SEHNR, CDR2 FQNEAQ (reference sequence). CDR3 length equals 14 residues. The CDR3 DNA sequence: TGTGCCAGCAGCTTAGGTAACAGGGGGTCTGGCTACACCTTC. This codes for CASSLGNRGSGYTF.

The rearrangement joins TRBV27 to TRBJ1-4; 9 nucleotides align to TRBD1. The CDR3 length is 15 residues. V trimming: 5 bases; J trimming: 10 bases; junction bases outside the gene matches: 11. From germline, CDR1 is MNHEY and CDR2 SMNVEV (reference sequence). For the CDR3, the DNA is TGTGCCAGCAGTCGGAGAGACAGGGGGTTGTCAAAACTGTTTTTT. Translation: CASSRRDRGLSKLFF.

This clone occurred once. This chain uses TRBV2 with TRBJ2-1, with D hard to call. CDR3 length: 11 residues. Between the trimmed V and J ends, which lost 8 bases and 4 bases, there was a span of 6 bases. Germline loops: CDR1 SNHLY, CDR2 FYNNEI. The CDR3 sequence is CASDIYNEQFF. DNA of the CDR3: TGTGCCAGCGACATTTACAATGAGCAGTTCTTC.

The chain recombines TRBV21-1 with TRBJ2-7; the table calls TRBD1, which could not be checked here. TRBV21-1 is labeled a pseudogene. The length of the CDR3 is 16 residues. The CDR3 loop reads CASSNPTVRQSYEQYF. The CDR3 DNA sequence: TGTGCCAGCAGCAATCCGACAGTCCGTCAATCCTACGAGCAGTACTTC.

J is TRBJ1-1 and V is TRBV2; possible D gene TRBD1, 6 bases. Germline V gene data show CDR1 as SNHLY and CDR2 as FYNNEI. Trimming left V 10 bases short and J 4 bases short, with 13 bases between. The CDR3 length is 12 residues. This CDR3 reads CATTGGGTEAFF. The CDR3 DNA sequence: TGTGCCACCACAGGAGGGGGCACTGAAGCTTTCTTT.

CDR3 DNA sequence: TGTGCCATCAGCCGCCGGGAAGACAATGAGCAGTTCTTC. Amino acid sequence: CAISRREDNEQFF. J is TRBJ2-1 and V is TRBV10-3; TRBD2 is a possible D gene (5 bases). The CDR3 consists of 13 residues. CDR1 is ENHRY, CDR2 SYGVKD, per germline. V lost 6 bases to trimming and J lost 5 bases, with 11 bases between them.

This clone was recorded only once. The chain recombines TRBV9 with TRBJ1-2; tentative D call: TRBD1 (5 bases). Germline CDR1 SGDLS, CDR2 YYNGEE. The CDR3 extends over 16 amino acids. The V and J ends lost 0 bases and 1 base respectively, with 13 bases between them. The CDR3 region has the DNA TGTGCCAGCAGCGTAGGACAGATGGACGTTAACTATGGCTACACCTTC. Protein sequence: CASSVGQMDVNYGYTF.

This rearrangement joins TRBV13 to TRBJ2-3, with D unresolved. The V gene's germline CDR1 is PRHDT and CDR2 FYEKMQ (reference sequence). This CDR3 is 13 amino acids long. The V end was cut by 5 bases, the J end by 5 bases, with 11 bases between. CDR3 DNA sequence: TGTGCCAGCAGCCCCCTTTTCGGAGATACGCAGTATTTT. This gives the protein CASSPLFGDTQYF.

This chain uses TRBV9 with TRBJ1-2, with TRBD1 identical over 8 bases. The germline gives CDR1 SGDLS, CDR2 YYNGEE. The V gene end was trimmed by 4 bases and the J gene end by 2 bases; junction bases not matched to a gene: 13. The CDR3 covers 17 residues. The CDR3 spells CASSPRGGTGDNYGYTF. As DNA, the CDR3 is TGTGCCAGCAGCCCCCGGGGTGGGACAGGTGACAACTATGGCTACACCTTC.

The gene calls are TRBV2 and TRBJ2-2; the D gene is possibly TRBD1 (5 bases). V dropped 10 bases and J dropped 1 base, with 13 bases sitting between them. The CDR3 loop spans 14 amino acids. The V gene's germline CDR1 is SNHLY and CDR2 FYNNEI. CDR3 loop: CATVRDRNTGELFF. As DNA, the CDR3 is TGTGCCACTGTCAGGGATAGGAACACCGGGGAGCTGTTTTTT.

The chain combines TRBV4-3 with TRBJ1-2, with a possible D match to TRBD1 (5 bases). The germline V gene encodes CDR1 LGHNA and CDR2 YSLEER. The V end was cut by 0 bases, the J end by 13 bases, with 15 bases between. The length of the CDR3 is 13 residues. The CDR3 DNA reads TGCGCCAGCAGCCAAGATCGGGGACTGGGGTCCACCTTC. Protein product: CASSQDRGLGSTF.

CDR3 nucleotide sequence: TGTGCCAGCAGCCGAGGACAGGACACCGCGAACACCGGGGAGCTGTTTTTT. It specifies CASSRGQDTANTGELFF. The V call is TRBV7-2, the J call TRBJ2-2; 7 bases line up with TRBD1. The junction had 9 bases not matched to a gene; V was cut back by 5 bases and J by 0 bases. CDR1 is SGHTA, CDR2 FQGNSA, per germline. This CDR3 comprises 17 residues.